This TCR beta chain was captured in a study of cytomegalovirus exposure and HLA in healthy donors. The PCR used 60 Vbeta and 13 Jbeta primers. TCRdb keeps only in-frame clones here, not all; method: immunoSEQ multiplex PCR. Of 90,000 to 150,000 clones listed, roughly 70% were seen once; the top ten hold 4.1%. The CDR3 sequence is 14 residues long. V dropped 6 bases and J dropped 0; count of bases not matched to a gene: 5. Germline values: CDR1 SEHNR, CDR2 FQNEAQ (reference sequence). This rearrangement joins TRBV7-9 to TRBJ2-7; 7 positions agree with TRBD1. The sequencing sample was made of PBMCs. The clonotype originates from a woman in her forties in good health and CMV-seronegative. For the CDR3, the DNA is TGTGCCAGCAGGAGGGACAGCAGCTCCTACGAGCAGTACTTC. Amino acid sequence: CASRRDSSSYEQYF.